Given below is one T cell receptor (beta chain) in context. Its specificity is unknown. The data belong to a study of cytomegalovirus exposure and HLA in healthy donors. Researchers ran the PCR with 60 Vbeta and 13 Jbeta primers. Method: immunoSEQ multiplex PCR; TCRdb's copy keeps in-frame clones and lacks some. This table has roughly 180,000 clones, approximately 81% appearing once. The germline V gene encodes CDR1 KGHSH and CDR2 LQKENI. The CDR3 contains 15 residues. V was clipped by 8 bases and J by 1 base, with 17 bases between them. Findings and caveats of the study: Listed as cytomegalovirus-associated were 150 or so TCR beta chains. TCR beta sequences reportedly predicted most subjects' HLA-A and HLA-B alleles accurately. Reports described diagnosis of cytomegalovirus status by the classifier as highly specific and sensitive. Analyzed later, most CMV-associated TCR beta chains appeared HLA-restricted.

This clonotype was obtained from a female donor in good health and CMV-seronegative. The V call is TRBV18, the J call TRBJ1-2; D perhaps matches TRBD1 (6 bases). Sequenced: PBMCs. CDR3 loop: CASPHGQKFNYGYTF. The CDR3 DNA sequence: TGTGCCAGCCCACACGGACAGAAATTTAACTATGGCTACACCTTC.